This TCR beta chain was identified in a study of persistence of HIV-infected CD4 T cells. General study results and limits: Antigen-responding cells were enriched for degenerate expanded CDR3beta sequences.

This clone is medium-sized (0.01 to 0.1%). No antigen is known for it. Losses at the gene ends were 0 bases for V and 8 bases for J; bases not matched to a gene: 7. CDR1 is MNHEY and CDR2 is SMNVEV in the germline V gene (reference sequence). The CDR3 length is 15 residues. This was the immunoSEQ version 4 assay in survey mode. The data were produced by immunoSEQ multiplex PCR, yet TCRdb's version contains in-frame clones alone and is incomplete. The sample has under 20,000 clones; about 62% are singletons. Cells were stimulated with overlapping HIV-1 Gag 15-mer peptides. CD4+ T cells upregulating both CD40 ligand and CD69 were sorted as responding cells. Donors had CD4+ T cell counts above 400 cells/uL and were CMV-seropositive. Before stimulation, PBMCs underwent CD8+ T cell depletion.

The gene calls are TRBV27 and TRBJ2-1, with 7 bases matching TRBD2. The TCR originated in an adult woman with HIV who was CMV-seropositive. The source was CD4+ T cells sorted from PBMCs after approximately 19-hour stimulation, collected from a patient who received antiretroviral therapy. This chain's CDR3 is CASSLSAGVWDEQFF. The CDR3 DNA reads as TGTGCCAGCAGTTTATCCGCGGGGGTCTGGGATGAGCAGTTCTTC.